This is a list of T cell receptor beta chains from one sample in a study of blood T cell repertoires in COVID-19. Clones were read by immunoSEQ multiplex PCR, and TCRdb kept only the in-frame ones, dropping some. Of 130,000 or so clones in the sample, 82% were seen once. The sample was peripheral blood. The receptors here all came from a woman aged 70 to 79 with acute or convalescent COVID-19. Each CDR3 is given with its conserved first and last residue. A D gene is named only where the DNA matches it firmly. Rows may omit the clone size; those that give it use once, few, many or a size class.

J	size	V	D	DNA	CDR3
TRBJ2-2	NA	TRBV7-6	TRBD1	TGTGCCAGCAGCAGGGGGCCAATCTCGAACACCGGGGAGCTGTTTTTT	CASSRGPISNTGELFF
TRBJ2-1	few	TRBV4-3	NA	TGCGCCAGCAGCCAAGATTTCCAACAGACGACCTACAATGAGCAGTTCTTC	CASSQDFQQTTYNEQFF
TRBJ2-1	once	TRBV24-1	TRBD1	TGTGCCACCAGTGACTCAGGGGGCGCTTGGCCTTATGAGCAGTTCTTC	CATSDSGGAWPYEQFF
TRBJ1-1	NA	TRBV7-2	TRBD1	TGTGCCAGCAGCTCACAGGGGGCAACTGAAGCTTTCTTT	CASSSQGATEAFF
TRBJ1-1	NA	TRBV6-1	TRBD1	TGTGCCAGCAGTGAGCCGGACAGGGGGCTTGAGGCTTTCTTT	CASSEPDRGLEAFF
TRBJ1-2	NA	TRBV7-2	NA	TGTGCCAGCAGCCCAGGTTTGGACAGAGCATTTAACTATGGCTACACCTTC	CASSPGLDRAFNYGYTF
TRBJ1-4	NA	TRBV15	NA	TGTGCCACCAGCAGAGATCTGGGGGGAAAACTGTTTTTT	CATSRDLGGKLFF
TRBJ1-1	NA	TRBV3-1/TRBV3-2	NA	TGTGCCAGCAGCCTAGGAGTCGTGGCTGAAGCTTTCTTT	CASSLGVVAEAFF
TRBJ1-2	few	TRBV12-1	NA	TGTGCCAGCAGCTTTGCACAGGGTTTTGGCTACACCTTC	CASSFAQGFGYTF
TRBJ2-3	NA	TRBV3-1/TRBV3-2	NA	TGTGCCAGCAGCCAAGGTTCCGGCGGTACCACAGATACGCAGTATTTT	CASSQGSGGTTDTQYF
TRBJ1-2	NA	TRBV20-1	NA	TGCAGTGCCTCCCTGGGCGATGGCTACACCTTC	CSASLGDGYTF
TRBJ2-1	once	TRBV20-1	NA	TGCAGTGCTCAGAACAATGAGCAGTTCTTC	CSAQNNEQFF
TRBJ1-2	NA	TRBV30	NA	TGTGCCTGGAACCCGGGAGTTATAATAAACTATGGCTACACCTTC	CAWNPGVIINYGYTF
TRBJ1-2	NA	TRBV19	TRBD1	TGTGCCAGTAGTTGGGTACAGGGGATCTATGGCTACACCTTC	CASSWVQGIYGYTF
TRBJ1-1	NA	TRBV7-2	NA	TGTGCCAGCAGCTTAGGTCGGAACACTGAAGCTTTCTTT	CASSLGRNTEAFF
TRBJ1-1	NA	TRBV14	TRBD1	TGTGCCAGCAGCCAAGGGACAGGATGGAACACTGAAGCTTTCTTT	CASSQGTGWNTEAFF
TRBJ1-6	NA	TRBV5-1	NA	TGCGCCAGCAGCTCGGACAGAAATAATTCACCCCTCCACTTT	CASSSDRNNSPLHF
TRBJ2-5	NA	TRBV7-2	TRBD2	TGTGCCAGCAGAACTAGCGGGGGGAGGGGAGAGACCCAGTACTTC	CASRTSGGRGETQYF
TRBJ2-7	NA	TRBV5-6	NA	TGTGCCAGCTCCCTGGGAGGGGGAGGAGAGCAGTACTTC	CASSLGGGGEQYF
TRBJ2-3	NA	TRBV11-2	TRBD2	TGTGCCAGCAGCTTAGTACTAGCGGGCACAGATACGCAGTATTTT	CASSLVLAGTDTQYF
TRBJ2-2	NA	TRBV7-2	NA	TGTGCCAGCAGCTTACTAGTCACCGGGGAGCTGTTTTTT	CASSLLVTGELFF
TRBJ2-3	NA	TRBV9	NA	TGTGCCAGCAGCCTGTGGGGGGAGCCCACAGATACGCAGTATTTT	CASSLWGEPTDTQYF
TRBJ2-3	NA	TRBV4-3	NA	TGCGCCAGCAGCCAAGATTTCGCAGGGATGGATGATACGCAGTATTTT	CASSQDFAGMDDTQYF
TRBJ1-5	NA	TRBV6-5	NA	TGTGCCAGCAGTTACGTGGCAGGGAGGCAGCCCCAGCATTTT	CASSYVAGRQPQHF
TRBJ1-3	few	TRBV4-1	NA	TGCGCCAGCAGCCTAGAAGTGGGGGCAACTGGAAACACCATATATTTT	CASSLEVGATGNTIYF
TRBJ1-1	NA	TRBV4-3	NA	TGCGCCAGCAGCCAAGTCTCTGGGGGGGGCCGGGCGGCTTTCTTT	CASSQVSGGGRAAFF
TRBJ1-4	few	TRBV3-1/TRBV3-2	NA	TGTGCCAGCAGCCACACACAGGGTTGGAGTGAAAAACTGTTTTTT	CASSHTQGWSEKLFF
TRBJ2-1	NA	TRBV7-2	TRBD1	TGTGCCAGCTTCACGCCGGGACAGGGCTACAATGAGCAGTTCTTC	CASFTPGQGYNEQFF
TRBJ1-6	many	TRBV4-1	NA	TGCGCCAGCAGCCAAGGACAGGCTTCACCCCTCCACTTT	CASSQGQASPLHF
TRBJ2-5	NA	TRBV11-3	TRBD1	TGTGCCAGCAGCTCAACAGGGGACCAAGAGACCCAGTACTTC	CASSSTGDQETQYF
TRBJ1-2	NA	TRBV4-3	NA	TGCGCCAGCAGCCAAGAGGCAGGGGCAACTTTCTATGGCTACACCTTC	CASSQEAGATFYGYTF
TRBJ2-1	NA	TRBV7-6	NA	TGTGCCAGCAGCCCGGGGACACCTGGCTCCTACAATGAGCAGTTCTTC	CASSPGTPGSYNEQFF
TRBJ1-6	NA	TRBV11-2	TRBD1	TGTGCCAGCAGCACGCGACAGGGAGGAAGTTCACCCCTCCACTTT	CASSTRQGGSSPLHF
TRBJ2-2	NA	TRBV12-3/TRBV12-4	TRBD1	TGTGCCAGCAGACGACAGGGGACCGGGGAGCTGTTTTTT	CASRRQGTGELFF
TRBJ2-7	once	TRBV5-6	NA	TGTGCCAGCAGCTTGGCTTTGCGGGGCACCTACGAGCAGTACTTC	CASSLALRGTYEQYF
TRBJ2-1	NA	TRBV5-1	NA	TGCGCCAGCAGCTCAAGTGGAAGGGGCCAGGCCAATGAGCAGTTCTTC	CASSSSGRGQANEQFF
TRBJ1-2	NA	TRBV10-3	NA	TGTGCCATCAGTGAGTCCGCAGGTACTAACTATGGCTACACCTTC	CAISESAGTNYGYTF
TRBJ2-2	NA	TRBV30	NA	TGTGCCTGGAGTCAAATACATAACACCGGGGAGCTGTTTTTT	CAWSQIHNTGELFF
TRBJ2-3	NA	TRBV7-2	NA	TGTGCCAGCACCCGGGGGGCTTACACAGATACGCAGTATTTT	CASTRGAYTDTQYF
TRBJ2-6	NA	TRBV11-2	TRBD1	TGTGCCAGCAGCGAACGGGACAGCTACTCTGGGGCCAACGTCCTGACTTTC	CASSERDSYSGANVLTF
TRBJ2-1	NA	TRBV7-2	TRBD2	TGTGCCAGCAGCAGCACGGGACTAGCGGGGGGTTACAATGAGCAGTTCTTC	CASSSTGLAGGYNEQFF
TRBJ1-1	NA	TRBV7-9	NA	TGTGCCAGCAGCTTAGCGCCGGGACAGAACACTGAAGCTTTCTTT	CASSLAPGQNTEAFF
TRBJ1-2	few	TRBV19	NA	TGTGCCAGTAGTATAGTTGGGACAAACTATGGCTACACCTTC	CASSIVGTNYGYTF
TRBJ2-5	NA	TRBV5-4	NA	TGTGCCAGCAGCTTGGGGAGGGGGCTTGTTGAGACCCAGTACTTC	CASSLGRGLVETQYF
TRBJ2-2	NA	TRBV11-3	NA	TGTGCCAGCAGCTTAGTCGTGGCCTACTACTCGAACACCGGGGAGCTGTTTTTT	CASSLVVAYYSNTGELFF
TRBJ2-2	NA	TRBV19	NA	TGTGCCAGTAAACTTTCTGGGGAGCTTAGGACCGGGGAGCTGTTTTTT	CASKLSGELRTGELFF
TRBJ1-2	NA	TRBV30	TRBD1	TGTGCCTGGAGAGGACAGGGGGCTAACTATGGCTACACCTTC	CAWRGQGANYGYTF
TRBJ1-2	NA	TRBV24-1	TRBD1	TGTGCCACCAGTCCCGGGACAGGTCCCTATGGCTACACCTTC	CATSPGTGPYGYTF